Listed below are T cell receptor beta chains from one sample, sequenced in a study of T cells in Graves' hyperthyroidism and ophthalmopathy. Via MiXCR, TCRdb re-called the multiplex PCR reads, giving one row per CDR3 protein. The sample shows approximately 300,000 distinct CDR3 sequences, 16% of them seen only once. The material sequenced was blood. These receptors all stem from a man aged 25-40 years with Graves' hyperthyroidism. CDR3s include the opening cysteine and the closing phenylalanine or tryptophan. The D gene is left open where the match is weak. A row's size may be missing; if present it is once, few, many or a size class.

d_gene,v_gene,j_gene,abundance,CDR3nt,CDR3aa
TRBD1,TRBV24-1,TRBJ1-5,NA,TGTGCCACCAGTGATTCGACCCGACAGGGAAGGGATTCGCCCCAGCATTTT,CATSDSTRQGRDSPQHF
NA,TRBV20-1,TRBJ2-2,many,TGCAGTGCTAGGATGTCCCTCGGGGAGCTGTTTTTT,CSARMSLGELFF
NA,TRBV5-1,TRBJ2-7,many,TGCGCCAGCAGCTTGGGCAGGGCAGGTAGCGAGCAGTACTTC,CASSLGRAGSEQYF
NA,TRBV29-1,TRBJ2-2,NA,TGCAGCGTTGAAGAACCCGCCGGGGAGCTGTTTTTT,CSVEEPAGELFF
NA,TRBV14,TRBJ2-5,NA,TGTGCCAGCAGCCAATCTACGGAGGGAAAAGAGACCCAGTACTTC,CASSQSTEGKETQYF
TRBD1,TRBV28,TRBJ1-4,many,TGTGCCAGCAGTACCGACAGGGGCACCGAAAAACTGTTTTTT,CASSTDRGTEKLFF
TRBD1,TRBV7-2,TRBJ2-7,many,TGTGCCAGCAGCTTCCAAGCCGGGACAGGGTACTACGAGCAGTACTTC,CASSFQAGTGYYEQYF
NA,TRBV29-1,TRBJ2-5,many,TGCAGCGTTGAGGGTGGGAGGGCCCAGGGGGAGACCCAGTACTTC,CSVEGGRAQGETQYF
TRBD2,TRBV2,TRBJ2-2,many,TGTGCCAGCAGAGAGTTAGCGGGAGGTGGGGAGCTGTTTTTT,CASRELAGGGELFF
NA,TRBV7-8,TRBJ1-1,many,TGTGCCAGCAGCCCGGGACGGATTGAAGCTTTCTTT,CASSPGRIEAFF
TRBD2,TRBV7-3,TRBJ2-1,many,TGTGCCAGCAGCCTAGCGGGAGGGCACATGGTGTTCCCTGGCAATGAGCAGTTCTTC,CASSLAGGHMVFPGNEQFF
TRBD1,TRBV28,TRBJ2-5,NA,TGTGCCAGCAGTTCCCGATCGGACAGGGAAGAGACCCAGTACTTC,CASSSRSDREETQYF
TRBD1,TRBV11-3,TRBJ2-1,NA,TGTGCCAGCAGCATCGGACAGGGGGCCTACAATGAGCAGTTCTTC,CASSIGQGAYNEQFF
NA,TRBV30,TRBJ2-5,NA,TGTGCCTGGAGCGTCGGATCGGCCCGCGGATCGGAGACCCAGTACTTC,CAWSVGSARGSETQYF
NA,TRBV9,TRBJ1-5,few,TGTGCCAGCAGCGTAGCTCCAGGGCCCAATCAGCCCCAGCATTTT,CASSVAPGPNQPQHF
TRBD1,TRBV20-1,TRBJ2-7,few,TGCAGTGCCATCCTACAGGGGGCCTCCTACGAGCAGTACTTC,CSAILQGASYEQYF
NA,TRBV7-2,TRBJ2-1,few,TGTGCCAGCGGGCCCAATGAGCAGTTCTTC,CASGPNEQFF
NA,TRBV30,TRBJ1-2,many,TGTGCCTGGAGTGTACTGTCTGGCTACACCTTC,CAWSVLSGYTF
TRBD1,TRBV18,TRBJ1-3,few,TGTGCCAGCTCACCTGGGACAGTCTCTGGAAACACCATATATTTT,CASSPGTVSGNTIYF
NA,TRBV30,TRBJ2-3,many,TGTGCCTGGACCCAAGGCTTTGGTTCAGATACGCAGTATTTT,CAWTQGFGSDTQYF
TRBD2,TRBV20-1,TRBJ2-5,many,TGCAGTGCGATCGGGACTAGCGGGAGCCGGGGACAAGAGACCCAGTACTTC,CSAIGTSGSRGQETQYF
TRBD2,TRBV19,TRBJ2-1,NA,TGTGCCAGTAGTGATGGAGCGGGGGTTAATGAGCAGTTCTTC,CASSDGAGVNEQFF
TRBD1,TRBV30,TRBJ1-2,NA,TGTGCCTGGAGCGGGACAGGGGGCTATGGCTACACCTTC,CAWSGTGGYGYTF
NA,TRBV3-1,TRBJ1-3,NA,TGTGCCAGCAGCCTTATATCCGGAAACACCATATATTTT,CASSLISGNTIYF
NA,TRBV18,TRBJ2-2,many,TGTGCCAGCTCAGATTTTGGGACCGGGGAGCTGTTTTTT,CASSDFGTGELFF
NA,TRBV24-1,TRBJ2-1,many,TGTGCCACCAAATCCGGCGGTGAGCAGTTCTTC,CATKSGGEQFF
TRBD2,TRBV7-3,TRBJ2-1,many,TGTGCCAGCAGCTCCTGGGGCGGGAGTACCTACAATGAGCAGTTCTTC,CASSSWGGSTYNEQFF
TRBD1,TRBV6-9,TRBJ2-1,NA,TGTGCCAGCAGTTACGGGACAGACAATGAGCAGCTCTTC,CASSYGTDNEQLF
TRBD2,TRBV11-3,TRBJ2-1,many,TGTGCCAGCAGCCAAGGGGCGGGAGGGTACAATGAGCAGTTCTTC,CASSQGAGGYNEQFF
NA,TRBV11-3,TRBJ1-2,many,TGTGCCAGCAGCTTAGGTGGGAACAACTATGGCTACACCTTC,CASSLGGNNYGYTF
TRBD2,TRBV24-1,TRBJ2-2,NA,TGTGCCACCAGTGATTTGGGGGGGGGCACCGGGGAGCTGTTTTTT,CATSDLGGGTGELFF
NA,TRBV7-8,TRBJ2-2,NA,TGTGCCAGCACCCGCGATTATGCCGGGGAGCTGTTTTTT,CASTRDYAGELFF
NA,TRBV30,TRBJ1-2,many,TGTGCCTGGAAAAGAGACTATGGCTACACCTTC,CAWKRDYGYTF
TRBD1,TRBV28,TRBJ1-3,NA,TGTGCCAGCAGCCTAGGACAGGGCACAGGAAACACCATATATTTT,CASSLGQGTGNTIYF
NA,TRBV27,TRBJ1-1,many,TGTGCCAGCAGTTTATCGGCGGGGGGCGGATCTGAAGCTTTCTTT,CASSLSAGGGSEAFF
NA,TRBV20-1,TRBJ1-5,NA,TGCAGTGCTAGGGAATTCAGTATCGTGGGCCCCCAGCCCCAGCATTTT,CSAREFSIVGPQPQHF
TRBD2,TRBV20-1,TRBJ2-3,many,TGCAGTGCTGGACCATGGGGGCTAGCGGGACGGGCAGATACGCAGTATTTT,CSAGPWGLAGRADTQYF
NA,TRBV5-1,TRBJ1-1,many,TGCGCCAGCAGCTTGGTTGGGGGGCAAGAAGCTTTCTTT,CASSLVGGQEAFF
TRBD1,TRBV7-9,TRBJ2-7,few,TGTGCCAGCAGCCGGGACAGCCCCCCCTACGAGCAGTACTTC,CASSRDSPPYEQYF
TRBD2,TRBV7-9,TRBJ2-7,few,TGTGCCAGCAGCCCCGCGGGAGTAGCCGAGCAGTACTTC,CASSPAGVAEQYF
NA,TRBV27,TRBJ1-1,many,TGTGCCAGCAGTGCCAGGATGTCTACAGAAGCTTTCTTT,CASSARMSTEAFF
TRBD2,TRBV6-1,TRBJ2-2,many,TGTGCCAGCAGTGAGCTAGCGGGAATTAGCACCGGGGAGCTGTTTTTT,CASSELAGISTGELFF
NA,TRBV3-1,TRBJ1-1,many,TGTGCCAGCAGCCACTGGGGGAGCGCGGTAACTGAAGCTTTCTTT,CASSHWGSAVTEAFF
TRBD2,TRBV25-1,TRBJ2-1,few,TGTGCCAGCAGTGAACTAGCGGAGACATACTCCTACAATGAGCAGTTCTTC,CASSELAETYSYNEQFF
NA,TRBV11-2,TRBJ2-3,many,TGTGCCAGCAGCCCCGGGGCAGCTAGCACAGATACGCAGTATTTT,CASSPGAASTDTQYF
TRBD1,TRBV6-1,TRBJ2-1,few,TGTGCCAGCAGCTGGACAGGGGGAACTAATGAGCAGTTCTTC,CASSWTGGTNEQFF
NA,TRBV5-1,TRBJ2-1,many,TGCGCCAGCAGCTCACCATCTCTCTGGGGTGAGCAGTTCTTC,CASSSPSLWGEQFF
NA,TRBV6-5,TRBJ1-4,NA,TGTGCCAGCAGTTACGCGGGAGGGGATCGAGAAAAACTGTTTTTT,CASSYAGGDREKLFF
NA,TRBV24-1,TRBJ2-1,many,TGTGCCACCAGTGATTCCAGGGGCTCCTACAATGAGCAGTTCTTC,CATSDSRGSYNEQFF
NA,TRBV3-1,TRBJ2-5,many,TGTGCCAGCAGCCAAGATATGTTGCGGACCCAGTACTTC,CASSQDMLRTQYF
NA,TRBV6-9,TRBJ2-2,NA,TGTGCCAGCAGTTCCGGACAGATGAACACCGGGGAGCTGTTTTTT,CASSSGQMNTGELFF
NA,TRBV11-2,TRBJ2-7,many,TGTGCCAGCAGTGTGAGACTAGACTCCTACGAGCAGTACTTC,CASSVRLDSYEQYF
NA,TRBV6-1,TRBJ1-1,many,TGTGCCAGCAGTAAGTCAGCTAATGAAGCTTTCTTT,CASSKSANEAFF